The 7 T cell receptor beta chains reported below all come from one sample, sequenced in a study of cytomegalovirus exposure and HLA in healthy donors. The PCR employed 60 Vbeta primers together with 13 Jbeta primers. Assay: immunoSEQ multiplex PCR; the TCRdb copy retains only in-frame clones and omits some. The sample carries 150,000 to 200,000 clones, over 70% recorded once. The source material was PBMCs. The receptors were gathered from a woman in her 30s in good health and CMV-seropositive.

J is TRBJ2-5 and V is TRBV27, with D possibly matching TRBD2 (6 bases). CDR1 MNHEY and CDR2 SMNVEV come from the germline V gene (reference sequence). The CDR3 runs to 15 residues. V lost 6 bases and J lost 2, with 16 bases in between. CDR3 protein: CASRFAAGQQETQYF. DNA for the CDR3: TGTGCCAGCAGATTTGCGGCGGGGCAGCAAGAGACCCAGTACTTC.

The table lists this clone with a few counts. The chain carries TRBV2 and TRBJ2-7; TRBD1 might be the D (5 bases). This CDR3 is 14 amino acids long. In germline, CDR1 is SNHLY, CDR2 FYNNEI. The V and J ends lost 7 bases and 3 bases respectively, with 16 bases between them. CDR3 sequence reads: CASISGVGLYEQYF. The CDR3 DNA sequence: TGTGCCAGCATATCGGGTGTGGGGCTCTACGAGCAGTACTTC. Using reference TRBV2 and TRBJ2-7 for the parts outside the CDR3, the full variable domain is EPEVTQTPSHQVTQMGQEVILRCVPISNHLYFYWYRQILGQKVEFLVSFYNNEISEKSEIFDDQFSVERPDGSNFTLKIRSTKLEDSAMYFCASISGVGLYEQYFGPGTRLTVT.

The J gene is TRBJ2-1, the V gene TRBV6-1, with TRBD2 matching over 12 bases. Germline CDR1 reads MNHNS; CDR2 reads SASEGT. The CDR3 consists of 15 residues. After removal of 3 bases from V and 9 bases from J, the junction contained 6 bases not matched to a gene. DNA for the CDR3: TGTGCCAGCAGTGATGGACTAGCGGGATACGGTGAGCAGTTCTTC. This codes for CASSDGLAGYGEQFF.

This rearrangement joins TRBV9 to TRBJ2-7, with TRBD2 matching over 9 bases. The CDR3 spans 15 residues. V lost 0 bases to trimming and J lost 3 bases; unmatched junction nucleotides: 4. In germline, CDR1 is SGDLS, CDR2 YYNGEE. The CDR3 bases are TGTGCCAGCAGCGTAGGTCCAGCGGGAGGCTACGAGCAGTACTTC. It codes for CASSVGPAGGYEQYF.

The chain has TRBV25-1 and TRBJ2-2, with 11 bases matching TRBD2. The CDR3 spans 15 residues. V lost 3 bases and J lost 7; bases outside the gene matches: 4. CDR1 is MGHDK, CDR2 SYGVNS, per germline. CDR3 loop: CASSDSGRVSGELFF. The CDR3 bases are TGTGCCAGCAGTGATAGCGGGAGGGTTAGCGGGGAGCTGTTTTTT. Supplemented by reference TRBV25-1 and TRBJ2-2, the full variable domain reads EADIYQTPRYLVIGTGKKITLECSQTMGHDKMYWYQQDPGMELHLIHYSYGVNSTEKGDLSSESTVSRIRTEHFPLTLESARPSHTSQYLCASSDSGRVSGELFFGEGSRLTVL.

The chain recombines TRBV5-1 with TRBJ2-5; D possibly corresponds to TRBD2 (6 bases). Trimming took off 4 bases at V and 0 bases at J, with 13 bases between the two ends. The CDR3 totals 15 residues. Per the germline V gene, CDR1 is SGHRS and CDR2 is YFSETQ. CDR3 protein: CASSTGEAYQETQYF. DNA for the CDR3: TGCGCCAGCAGCACCGGGGAGGCGTACCAAGAGACCCAGTACTTC. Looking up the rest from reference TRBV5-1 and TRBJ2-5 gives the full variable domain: KAGVTQTPRYLIKTRGQQVTLSCSPISGHRSVSWYQQTPGQGLQFLFEYFSETQRNKGNFPGRFSGRQFSNSRSEMNVSTLELGDSALYLCASSTGEAYQETQYFGPGTRLLVL.

The CDR3 coding sequence is TGTGCCAGCAGCCCGGGACAGGGGACGCAGTATTTT. It translates to CASSPGQGTQYF. The chain uses TRBV11-3 and TRBJ2-3, with 10 positions matching TRBD1. CDR1 and CDR2 from the germline V gene are SGHNT and YENEEA. Unmatched junction bases numbered 2, after V lost 5 bases and J lost 9 bases. This CDR3 region has 12 residues. The entire variable domain, with the rest obtained from reference TRBV11-3 and TRBJ2-3, is as follows: EAGVVQSPRYKIIEKKQPVAFWCNPISGHNTLYWYLQNLGQGPELLIRYENEEAVDDSQLPKDRFSAERLKGVDSTLKIQPAELGDSAVYLCASSPGQGTQYFGPGTRLTVL.